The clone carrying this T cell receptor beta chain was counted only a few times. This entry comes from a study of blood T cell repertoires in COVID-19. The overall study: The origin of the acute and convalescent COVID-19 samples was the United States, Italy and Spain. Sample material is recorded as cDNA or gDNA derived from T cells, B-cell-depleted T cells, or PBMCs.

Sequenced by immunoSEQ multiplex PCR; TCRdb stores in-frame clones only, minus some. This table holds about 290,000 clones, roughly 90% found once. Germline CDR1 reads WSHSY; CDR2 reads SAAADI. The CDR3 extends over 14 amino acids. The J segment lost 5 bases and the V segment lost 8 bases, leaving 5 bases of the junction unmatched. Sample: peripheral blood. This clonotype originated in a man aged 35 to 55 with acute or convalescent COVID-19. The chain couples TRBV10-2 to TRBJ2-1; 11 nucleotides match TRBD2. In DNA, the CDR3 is TGCGCCAGCGGGTCGGGACTAGCGGACAATGAGCAGTTCTTC. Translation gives CASGSGLADNEQFF.